This TCR beta chain was captured in a study of T-cell reconstitution after alpha-beta-depleted transplantation in children. Molecular barcoding with unique molecular identifiers was used for the TCRbeta library. MiXCR, applied by TCRdb to the PCR reads, yields one record per CDR3 protein. Among approximately 300,000 distinct CDR3 sequences listed, roughly 10% were seen once. Study-wide results and caveats: The main origin of T-cell counts and diversity one year after transplant was newly produced T cells. Expanded clones from the graft, numbering several hundred, reportedly supplied alpha-beta T cells about two months after transplant. At day 60, the high TCRbeta diversity found in some patients originated from recipient T cells and thymic progenitors that had survived.

This clonotype was recorded at least ten times. Its specificity is not known. The CDR3 length is 13 residues. Trimming pared 3 bases from V and 0 bases from J, leaving 3 bases between. Germline CDR1 is SGHRS and CDR2 is YFSETQ. The receptor's source is a male patient aged 2-15 years who had a stem cell transplant for chronic granulomatous disease, so the T cells may come from the graft donor. J is TRBJ2-2 and V is TRBV5-1; D is unresolved. The source was peripheral blood, collected 180 days after TCRalphabeta/CD19-depleted stem cell transplant. This CDR3 is CASSYPNTGELFF. As DNA, the CDR3 is TGCGCCAGCAGCTACCCGAACACCGGGGAGCTGTTTTTT.